This T cell receptor beta chain stems from a study of blood T cell repertoires in COVID-19. Looking at the study overall: Nucleic acid was either cDNA or gDNA, and it came from T cells, B-cell-depleted T cells, or PBMCs.

The CDR3 totals 13 residues. Trimming shortened V by 6 bases and J by 1 base, and 8 bases separated the two germline ends. The method was immunoSEQ multiplex PCR; TCRdb's version includes in-frame clones alone and lacks a portion of them. The table has hundreds of thousands of clones, 89% seen once. Sequencing used peripheral blood. The receptor's source is a woman younger than 45 with COVID-19, enrolled during active disease. The chain combines TRBV12-3 or TRBV12-4 with TRBJ2-3, with a weak D call TRBD1 (5 bases). This chain's CDR3 is CASSKTGTDTQYF. The CDR3 DNA reads TGTGCCAGCAGCAAGACAGGCACAGATACGCAGTATTTT.